This TCR beta chain came from a study of early T cells in non-severe SARS-CoV-2 infection. Across the whole study: Sequencing was performed on bulk RNA from unsorted whole blood, leaving chains unpaired.

Unique molecular identifier tags were affixed to discrete cDNA molecules. TCRdb fed the 5' RACE reads into MiXCR, producing one record per CDR3 protein. Among over 85,000 distinct CDR3 sequences listed, around a sixth were seen once. A remark on this clonotype: The antigen is not known.

The study's findings and limits: Sequences matched to VDJdb favored anti-spike CD8 responses, while private and CD4 specificities were missed.

V was trimmed by 7 bases and J by 2 bases, leaving 17 bases between them. Germline V gene sequence: CDR1 SGHAT, CDR2 FQNNGV. The length of the CDR3 is 15 residues. The sequence was obtained from an adult who was a healthcare worker with PCR-confirmed SARS-CoV-2 infection or an uninfected control (not recorded which). Sequencing was carried out using whole blood. The chain is built from TRBV11-2 and TRBJ1-2, with a weak D call TRBD1 (6 bases). CDR3 in DNA: TGTGCCAGCACTCCGATCGAGGGACAAAACTATGGCTACACCTTC. Translating it yields CASTPIEGQNYGYTF.